The present TCR beta chain was sequenced within a study of blood T cell repertoires in COVID-19 (TCRdb year 2020). About the study as a whole: Samples from collaborators originated in the United States, Italy and Spain and spanned both the acute and convalescent phases of COVID-19. The repertoires were made available in a free public database intended to serve as a resource for research on the immune response to SARS-CoV-2. The dataset comprised deeply sampled blood TCRbeta repertoires from subjects exposed to, actively infected with, or recovered from COVID-19. Where HLA class I and class II types were available, the types were taken from metadata supplied by the sample provider, not from assay-based typing. Samples came from the ongoing ImmuneRACE study (first 160 participants) plus 1,254 subjects from 6 global collaborators. The prospective study material was composed of cDNA or gDNA derived from T cells, B-cell-depleted T cells, or PBMCs. The sample metadata nearly always contained a de-identified subject ID, COVID-19 status, age in years and sex. General study outcomes and caveats: How much clinical and demographic metadata was included differed by source and by participant, and the metadata was provided uncurated.

The CDR3 starts with the cysteine, ends with the phenylalanine, and has 14 residues. Just the 42-base CDR3 DNA is kept, in frame starting at base 1. V gives up 0 bases and J gives up 4 bases, and the segment between their germline ends measures 10 bases. CDR1 and CDR2 (SGHRS, YFSETQ) derive from the germline V gene. Participants in the prospective study were aged roughly 18 to 100 years, lived in 24 United States geographic areas, and enrolled through a virtual design. In the prospective study, participants were assigned to cohorts based on the clinical history participants reported in a screening survey and a study questionnaire. Recovered participants in ImmuneRACE Cohort 3 were defined by two consecutive negative NP/OP PCR tests, clearance by a healthcare professional, or resolution of symptoms. In the prospective study, mobile phlebotomists collected whole blood, serum and a nasopharyngeal or oropharyngeal swab from each participant. Participants in the prospective study had the option to provide additional blood draws and questionnaires over an approximately 2-month period. Before DNA extraction, prospective study blood samples were shipped either frozen or at room temperature.

TCRbeta CDR3 regions were amplified from genomic DNA using the immunoSEQ Assay, a bias-controlled multiplex PCR. Under the source paper's analysis protocol: The number of nucleated cells in each sample was estimated from the amplification of reference gene primers within the assay. To quantify the absolute abundance of each unique TCRbeta CDR3 rearrangement, sequence reads were collapsed and filtered. Productive Simpson clonality was computed per sample as the square root of Simpson's diversity index over productive rearrangements. TCRdb holds this immuneACCESS table with in-frame rearrangements only. Some clones are missing; in checked studies, unresolved V genes explain under half, and the rest has no known cause. The V and J calls and clone size are taken from that table; D and trimming were inferred from the DNA. The sample includes under 300,000 clones, with 70% to 90% observed a single time. The ten biggest clones cover under 2.5% of the sample.

Notes on this clone: Its antigen remains undetermined. The record has no base qualities; no much larger clone is one base away.

The receptor's source is a woman in her forties or fifties who had recovered from COVID-19. The V and J genes are TRBV5-1 and TRBJ2-5, and TRBD2 may be the D gene, going by 7 matching bases. Specimen: PBMCs or T cells enriched from blood (not recorded which). The CDR3 corresponds to CASSLAGGAETQYF. DNA sequence: TGCGCCAGCAGCTTGGCTGGGGGGGCAGAGACCCAGTACTTC. Reference TRBV5-1 and TRBJ2-5 genes cover what lies past the CDR3, so the full variable domain is KAGVTQTPRYLIKTRGQQVTLSCSPISGHRSVSWYQQTPGQGLQFLFEYFSETQRNKGNFPGRFSGRQFSNSRSEMNVSTLELGDSALYLCASSLAGGAETQYFGPGTRLLVL.